A single sample is the source of the 17 T cell receptor beta chains below, sequenced in a study of post-analysis software for immune sequencing data. Study conclusions and caveats: In patients, four to six TRBV segments were more frequent than in controls, with TRBV5-6, TRBV5-1 and TRBV20-1 among them.

The authors incorporated unique molecular identifiers into the TCR beta cDNA libraries. From the PCR reads, TCRdb called clonotypes with MiXCR, one entry per CDR3 protein. The data hold about 460,000 distinct CDR3 sequences, with nearly 45% observed a single time. The antigens these receptors bind are not known. Input material: blood. The receptor set was obtained from a girl between 10 and 17 years old with multiple sclerosis.

The V gene is TRBV5-1, the J gene TRBJ2-1; D is perhaps TRBD1 or TRBD2 (6 bases each). Between the trimmed V and J ends, which lost 0 bases and 3 bases, there was a span of 13 bases. The CDR3 runs 16 residues. In germline, CDR1 is SGHRS, CDR2 YFSETQ. CDR3 sequence reads: CASSLAGGALYNEQFF. As DNA, the CDR3 is TGCGCCAGCAGCTTGGCCGGGGGCGCCCTCTACAATGAGCAGTTCTTC. Filled out from reference TRBV5-1 and TRBJ2-1, the complete variable domain reads KAGVTQTPRYLIKTRGQQVTLSCSPISGHRSVSWYQQTPGQGLQFLFEYFSETQRNKGNFPGRFSGRQFSNSRSEMNVSTLELGDSALYLCASSLAGGALYNEQFFGPGTRLTVL.

This clonotype has only a few counts. This chain links TRBV4-1 with TRBJ2-5; a weak D match, TRBD1 (6 bases). From germline, CDR1 is MGHRA and CDR2 YSYEKL. CDR3 length: 16 amino acids. V lost 1 base to trimming and J lost 2 bases, with 14 bases between them. The CDR3 bases are TGCGCCAGCAGCCAAGTTGGGCAGGGGCGGCAAGAGACCCAGTACTTC. It codes for CASSQVGQGRQETQYF.

In this sample, this clonotype turned up many times. The V call is TRBV29-1, the J call TRBJ2-5; D ambiguous. CDR3 length: 12 residues. V was trimmed by 6 bases and J by 6 bases, leaving 14 bases between them. The germline CDR1 and CDR2 sequences are SQVTM and ANQGSEA. The CDR3 loop reads CSVETVGKTQYF. The CDR3 DNA reads as TGCAGCGTGGAAACAGTGGGGAAGACCCAGTACTTC.

V gene TRBV28 combines with J gene TRBJ2-1, with D possibly matching TRBD2 (5 bases). The CDR3 spans 15 residues. CDR1 MDHEN and CDR2 SYDVKM come from the germline V gene. Deletions cut 3 bases from V and 13 bases from J, with 22 bases between. CDR3 bases: TGTGCCAGCAGTTTGGAACCCGGGCGTAGGGAGACCCAGTTCTTC. Translation gives CASSLEPGRRETQFF.

The table lists this clonotype with a few counts. The J gene is TRBJ2-2, the V gene TRBV7-8; no definite D call. Germline CDR1 and CDR2: SGHVS and FQNEAQ. CDR3 size: 15 residues. V was cut by 0 bases and J by 2 bases, with 7 bases left in between. The DNA of the CDR3 is TGTGCCAGCAGCTTAGCGCCGATAAACACCGGGGAGCTGTTTTTT. This gives the protein CASSLAPINTGELFF.

This chain joins TRBV12-3 or TRBV12-4 and TRBJ2-4; D is possibly TRBD1 (5 bases). The end of the DNA is better explained by TRBJ2-7, so the J call may be wrong. The CDR3 covers 12 residues. CDR3 residues: CASRSGSYEQYF. The CDR3 DNA is TGTGCCAGCAGGTCAGGGTCCTACGAGCAGTACTTC.

The chain joins TRBV27 to TRBJ2-5, with TRBD2 identical over 10 bases. Germline trimming cut 3 bases from V and 11 bases from J; bases unmatched to any gene: 6. The CDR3 covers 13 residues. Germline CDR1 and CDR2: MNHEY and SMNVEV (reference sequence). CDR3 in amino acids: CASSLALAGEQYF. In nucleotides, the CDR3 is TGTGCCAGCAGTTTGGCCCTAGCGGGAGAGCAGTACTTC.

The chain carries TRBV4-1 and TRBJ1-4; D is unresolved. Trimming removed 3 bases from V and 8 bases from J, with 19 bases in between. Germline loops: CDR1 MGHRA, CDR2 YSYEKL. The CDR3 contains 16 residues. The CDR3 loop reads CASSQPTAIAREKLFF. Here the CDR3 DNA reads TGCGCCAGCAGCCAGCCGACCGCCATTGCGAGAGAAAAACTGTTTTTT.

As for this clonotype: One junction end does not reproduce the germline sequence, and a read error may be involved. The gene calls are TRBV9 and TRBJ2-1; 10 bases map to TRBD2. Germline loops: CDR1 SGDLS, CDR2 YYNGEE. This CDR3 contains 19 residues. The CDR3 DNA sequence: TGTGCCAGCAGCGTAGGGGCCAGCGGGAGGGCCGGAACCTACAATGGGCAGTTCTTC. Its protein product is CASSVGASGRAGTYNGQFF.

A word on this clonotype: Because it lacks the conserved phenylalanine or tryptophan at the end, this CDR3 is likely a read error. The V and J genes are TRBV29-1 and TRBJ1-2, with TRBD1 identical over 10 bases. The CDR3 is 13 residues long. Germline assignment: CDR1 SQVTM and CDR2 ANQGSEA. Trimming at V came to 3 bases and at J to 7 bases, leaving 5 bases not matched to a gene. CDR3 coding DNA: TGCAGCGTTGAGAGACAGGGGGCGGGTGGCTACACCGTC. Amino acid sequence: CSVERQGAGGYTV.

Here the CDR3 reads CASSQESNYEQYF. The CDR3 DNA follows: TGTGCCAGCAGCCAAGAGTCCAACTACGAGCAGTACTTC. The chain is built from TRBV3-1 and TRBJ2-7; unclear D gene. The CDR3 sequence is 13 residues long. Trimming took off 0 bases at V and 3 bases at J, with 6 bases between the two ends. Looked up from germline, CDR1 is LGHDT and CDR2 is YNNKEL (reference sequence).

The chain recombines TRBV20-1 with TRBJ2-3; 12 bases fit TRBD1. This CDR3 is 17 amino acids long. CDR1 and CDR2 from the germline V gene are DFQATT and SNEGSKA (reference sequence). V dropped 5 bases and J dropped 2; count of bases not matched to a gene: 11. Here the CDR3 reads CSAYIPGQGANTDTQYF. The CDR3 DNA reads TGCAGTGCTTACATCCCGGGACAGGGGGCGAACACAGATACGCAGTATTTT.

V and J are TRBV7-9 and TRBJ2-7, with 9 bases that match TRBD2. The J call may be mistaken, given a closer DNA end match to TRBJ2-5. The germline gives CDR1 SEHNR, CDR2 FQNEAQ (reference sequence). This CDR3 has 15 amino acids. The CDR3: CASSLDGTSWETQYF. The CDR3 nucleotides read TGTGCCAGCAGCTTAGATGGGACTAGCTGGGAGACCCAGTACTTC.

This chain connects TRBV15 to TRBJ2-5; D unclear. The germline gives CDR1 LNHNV, CDR2 YYDKDF (reference sequence). Trimming took 0 bases from V and 3 from J, leaving 20 bases between them. The CDR3 extends over 18 amino acids. This chain's CDR3 is CATSRDIAVVDLEETQYF. The DNA for the CDR3 is TGTGCCACCAGCAGAGATATTGCAGTTGTTGATTTAGAAGAGACCCAGTACTTC. The full variable domain, completed using reference TRBV15 and TRBJ2-5, is DAMVIQNPRYQVTQFGKPVTLSCSQTLNHNVMYWYQQKSSQAPKLLFHYYDKDFNNEADTPDNFQSRRPNTSFCFLDIRSPGLGDTAMYLCATSRDIAVVDLEETQYFGPGTRLLVL.

The chain has TRBV9 and TRBJ2-6; 12 bases are a match to TRBD1. Germline assignment: CDR1 SGDLS and CDR2 YYNGEE. The CDR3 has 19 amino acids. Germline trimming cut 0 bases from V and 1 base from J; bases unmatched to any gene: 5. The CDR3 here is CASSVGGDRGRSGANVLTF. CDR3 bases: TGTGCCAGCAGCGTAGGGGGGGACAGGGGGCGATCTGGGGCCAACGTCCTGACTTTC.

This clonotype turned up a few times. J is TRBJ2-5 and V is TRBV4-1; maybe TRBD1 (6 bases). Deletions cut 8 bases from V and 2 bases from J, with 12 bases between. Germline V gives CDR1 MGHRA, CDR2 YSYEKL. CDR3 length: 13 amino acids. CDR3 nucleotides: TGCGCCAGCGGAAGGGGGATTCAAGAGACCCAGTACTTC. Protein: CASGRGIQETQYF.

This chain joins TRBV15 and TRBJ2-3; TRBD2 aligns across 10 bases. Germline CDR1 and CDR2: LNHNV and YYDKDF (reference sequence). V lost 0 bases to trimming and J lost 4 bases; unmatched junction nucleotides: 13. The CDR3 is 19 residues long. CDR3 DNA: TGTGCCACCAGCAGAGATGGGCTAGCGGGGGCACTGGGCTCAGATACGCAGTATTTT. This gives the protein CATSRDGLAGALGSDTQYF.